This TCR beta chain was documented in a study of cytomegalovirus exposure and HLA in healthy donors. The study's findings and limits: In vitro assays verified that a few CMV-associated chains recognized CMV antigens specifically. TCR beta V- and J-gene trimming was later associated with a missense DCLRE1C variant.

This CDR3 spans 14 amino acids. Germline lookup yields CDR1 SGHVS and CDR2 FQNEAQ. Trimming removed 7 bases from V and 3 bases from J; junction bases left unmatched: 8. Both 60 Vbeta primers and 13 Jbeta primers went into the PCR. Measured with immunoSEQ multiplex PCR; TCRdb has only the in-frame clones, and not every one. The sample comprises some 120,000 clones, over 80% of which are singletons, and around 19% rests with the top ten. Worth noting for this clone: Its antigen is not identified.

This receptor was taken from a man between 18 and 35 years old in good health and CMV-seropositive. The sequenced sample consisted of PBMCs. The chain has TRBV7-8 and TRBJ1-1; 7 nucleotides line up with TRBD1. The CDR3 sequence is CASKNGQDYTEAFF. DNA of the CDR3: TGTGCCAGCAAGAACGGACAGGATTACACTGAAGCTTTCTTT. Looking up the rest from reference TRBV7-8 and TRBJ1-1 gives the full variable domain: GAGVSQSPRYKVAKRGQDVALRCDPISGHVSLFWYQQALGQGPEFLTYFQNEAQLDKSGLPSDRFFAERPEGSVSTLKIQRTQQEDSAVYLCASKNGQDYTEAFFGQGTRLTVV.